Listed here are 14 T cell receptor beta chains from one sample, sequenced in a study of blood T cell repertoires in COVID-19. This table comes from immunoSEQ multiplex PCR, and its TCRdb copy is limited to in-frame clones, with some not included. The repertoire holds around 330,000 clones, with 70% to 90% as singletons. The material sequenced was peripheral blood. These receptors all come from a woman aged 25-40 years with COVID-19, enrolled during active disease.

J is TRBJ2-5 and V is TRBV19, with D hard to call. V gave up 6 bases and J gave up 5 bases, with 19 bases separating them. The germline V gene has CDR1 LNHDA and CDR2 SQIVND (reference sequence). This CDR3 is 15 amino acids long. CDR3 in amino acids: CASRETAPSVETQYF. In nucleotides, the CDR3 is TGTGCCAGTAGGGAAACAGCACCATCGGTTGAGACCCAGTACTTC.

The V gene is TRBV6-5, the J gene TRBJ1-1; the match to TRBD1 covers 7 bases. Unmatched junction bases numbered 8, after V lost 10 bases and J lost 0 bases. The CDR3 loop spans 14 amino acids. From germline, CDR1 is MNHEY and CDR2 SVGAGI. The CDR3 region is CATRDRAMNTEAFF. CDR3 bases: TGTGCCACCCGGGACAGAGCTATGAACACTGAAGCTTTCTTT.

CDR3 bases: TGTGCCAGCAGTTCAGGACAGTCCAATTCACCCCTCCACTTT. This codes for CASSSGQSNSPLHF. This sequence joins TRBV27 and TRBJ1-6, with D possibly being TRBD1 (6 bases). Looked up from germline, CDR1 is MNHEY and CDR2 is SMNVEV (reference sequence). V lost 4 bases, J lost 7 bases, and 11 bases lay in between. The CDR3 runs to 14 residues.

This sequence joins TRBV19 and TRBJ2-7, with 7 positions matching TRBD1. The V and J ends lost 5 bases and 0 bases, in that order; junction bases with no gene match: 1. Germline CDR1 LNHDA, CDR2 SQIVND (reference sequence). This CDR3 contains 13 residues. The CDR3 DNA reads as TGTGCCAGTAGTCGACAGGGCTCCTACGAGCAGTACTTC. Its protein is CASSRQGSYEQYF.

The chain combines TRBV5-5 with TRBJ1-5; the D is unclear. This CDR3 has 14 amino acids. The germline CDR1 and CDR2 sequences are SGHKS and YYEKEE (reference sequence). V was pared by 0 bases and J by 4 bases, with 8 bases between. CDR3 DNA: TGTGCCAGCAGCTTGGCCCCAGATAATCAGCCCCAGCATTTT. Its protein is CASSLAPDNQPQHF.

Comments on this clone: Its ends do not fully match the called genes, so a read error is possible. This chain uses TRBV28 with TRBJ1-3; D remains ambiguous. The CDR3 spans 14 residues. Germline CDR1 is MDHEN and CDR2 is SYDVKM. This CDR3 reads CASSFLGSRNTIYF. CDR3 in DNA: TGTGCCAGCAGTTTTCTAGGCTCTCGAAACACCATATATTTT.

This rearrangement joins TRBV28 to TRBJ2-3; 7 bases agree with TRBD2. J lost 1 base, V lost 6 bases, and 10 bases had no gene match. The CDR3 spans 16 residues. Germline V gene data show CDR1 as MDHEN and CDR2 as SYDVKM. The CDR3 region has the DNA TGTGCCAGCAGACCACGGCGTCTAGCGGGCACAGATACGCAGTATTTT. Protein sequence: CASRPRRLAGTDTQYF.

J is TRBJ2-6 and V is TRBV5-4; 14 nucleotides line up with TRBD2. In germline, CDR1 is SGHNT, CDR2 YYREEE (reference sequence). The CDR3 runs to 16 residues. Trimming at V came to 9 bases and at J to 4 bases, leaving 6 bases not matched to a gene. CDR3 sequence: CATGTSGGFGANVLTF. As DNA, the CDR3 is TGTGCCACCGGGACTAGCGGGGGTTTCGGGGCCAACGTCCTGACTTTC.

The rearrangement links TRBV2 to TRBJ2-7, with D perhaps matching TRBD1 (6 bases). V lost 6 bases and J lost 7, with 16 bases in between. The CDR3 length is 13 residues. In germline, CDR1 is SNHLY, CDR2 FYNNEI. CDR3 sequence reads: CASSRTTGLEQYF. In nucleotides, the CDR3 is TGTGCCAGCAGCCGAACTACAGGGCTTGAGCAGTACTTC.

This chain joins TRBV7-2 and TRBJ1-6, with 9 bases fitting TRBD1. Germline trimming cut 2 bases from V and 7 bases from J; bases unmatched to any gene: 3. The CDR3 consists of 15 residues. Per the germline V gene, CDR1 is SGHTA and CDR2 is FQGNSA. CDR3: CASSLWDRANSPLHF. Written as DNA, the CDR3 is TGTGCCAGCAGCTTATGGGACAGGGCGAATTCACCCCTCCACTTT.

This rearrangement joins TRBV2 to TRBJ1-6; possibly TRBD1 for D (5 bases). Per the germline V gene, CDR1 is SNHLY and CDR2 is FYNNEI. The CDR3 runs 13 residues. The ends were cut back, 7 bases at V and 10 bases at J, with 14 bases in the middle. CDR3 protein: CASIADSPSPLHF. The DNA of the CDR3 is TGTGCCAGCATCGCTGACAGCCCCTCACCCCTCCACTTT.

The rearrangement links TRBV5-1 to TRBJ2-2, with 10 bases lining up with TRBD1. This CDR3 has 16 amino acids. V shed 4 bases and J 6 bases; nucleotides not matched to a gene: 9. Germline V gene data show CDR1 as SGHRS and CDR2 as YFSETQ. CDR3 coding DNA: TGCGCCAGCAGCAGGAGCGGACAGGGGGGAGCCGGGGAGCTGTTTTTT. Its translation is CASSRSGQGGAGELFF.

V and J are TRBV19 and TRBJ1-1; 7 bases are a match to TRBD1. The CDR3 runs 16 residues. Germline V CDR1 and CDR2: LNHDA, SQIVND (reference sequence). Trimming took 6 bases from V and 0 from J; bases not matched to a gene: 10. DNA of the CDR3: TGTGCCAGTAGCCCTATAGGGGACAGTCTGAACACTGAAGCTTTCTTT. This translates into CASSPIGDSLNTEAFF.

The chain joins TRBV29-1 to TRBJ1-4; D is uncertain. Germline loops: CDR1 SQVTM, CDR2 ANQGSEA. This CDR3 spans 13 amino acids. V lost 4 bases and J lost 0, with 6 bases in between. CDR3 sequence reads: CSVVSATNEKLFF. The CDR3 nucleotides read TGCAGCGTTGTAAGCGCAACTAATGAAAAACTGTTTTTT. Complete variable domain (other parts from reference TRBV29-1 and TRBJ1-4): SAVISQKPSRDICQRGTSLTIQCQVDSQVTMMFWYRQQPGQSLTLIATANQGSEATYESGFVIDKFPISRPNLTFSTLTVSNMSPEDSSIYLCSVVSATNEKLFFGSGTQLSVL.